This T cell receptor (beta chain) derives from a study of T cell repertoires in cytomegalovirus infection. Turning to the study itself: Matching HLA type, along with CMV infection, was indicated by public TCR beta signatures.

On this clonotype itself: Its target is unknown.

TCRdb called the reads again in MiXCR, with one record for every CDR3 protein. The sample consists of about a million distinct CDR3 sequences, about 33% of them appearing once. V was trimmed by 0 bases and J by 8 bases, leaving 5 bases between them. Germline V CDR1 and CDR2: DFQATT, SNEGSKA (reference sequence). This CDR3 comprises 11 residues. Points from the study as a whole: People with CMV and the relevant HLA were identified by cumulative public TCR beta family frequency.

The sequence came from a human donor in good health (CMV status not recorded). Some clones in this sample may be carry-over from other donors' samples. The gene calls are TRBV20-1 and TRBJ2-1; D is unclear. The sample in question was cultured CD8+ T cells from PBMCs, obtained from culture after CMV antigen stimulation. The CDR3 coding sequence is TGCAGTGCTAGAGATACCTATGAGCAGTTCTTC. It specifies CSARDTYEQFF.